This T cell receptor beta chain was obtained from a study of T cell responses to AZD1222 COVID-19 vaccine. Whole-study results and caveats: Spike-spanning, vaccine-associated CD4 TCRs were dominant at 160-218 and 743-854. Following two doses of AZD1222, Spike-specific TCR breadth and depth rose.

Analysis merged second doses at about 4 or about 12 weeks. Only in-frame clones appear in the TCRdb table, and some are missing; sequencing was by immunoSEQ multiplex PCR. The sample lists 110,000 or so clones; approximately 90% were seen once. Germline assignment: CDR1 LGHDT and CDR2 YNNKEL (reference sequence). CDR3 length equals 15 residues. Trimming shortened V by 5 bases and J by 2 bases, and 14 bases separated the two germline ends. Of note for this clone: As yet, its antigen is unknown.

The sequencing here drew on peripheral blood, taken 28 days after the second AZD1222 dose. This chain links TRBV3-1 (or the pseudogene TRBV3-2) with TRBJ2-3; D ambiguous. The receptor comes from an adult who received the AZD1222 COVID-19 vaccine. Here the CDR3 reads CASSSPWPNTDTQYF. The CDR3 DNA reads TGTGCCAGCAGCTCACCCTGGCCAAACACAGATACGCAGTATTTT.